Listed below are T cell receptor beta chains from one sample, sequenced in a study of OX40 agonist ivuxolimab in advanced cancers. Here immunoSEQ multiplex PCR was the method, and the copy in TCRdb shows in-frame clones only, minus some. The table has about 45,000 clones, 85% to 90% seen once. The starting material was CD4+ or CD8+ T cells sorted from blood, obtained in a trial of the OX40 agonist ivuxolimab. All receptors derive from an adult with an advanced solid tumor such as melanoma, head and neck, liver or kidney cancer. CDR3s include the opening cysteine and the closing phenylalanine or tryptophan. A D gene is named only where the DNA matches it firmly. For some rows the clone size is stated as once, few or many, or as a class when expanded; others skip it.

TRBV28	.	TRBJ1-2	.	CASSSLFYGYTF	TGTGCCAGCAGTTCTCTTTTCTATGGCTACACCTTC
TRBV7-2	.	TRBJ2-2	.	CASSRATGELFF	TGTGCCAGCAGCCGAGCAACCGGGGAGCTGTTTTTT
TRBV2	.	TRBJ2-4	.	CASGTASDIQYF	TGTGCCAGCGGGACCGCATCGGACATTCAGTACTTC
TRBV30	.	TRBJ1-4	.	CAWSVQGVNEKLFF	TGTGCCTGGAGTGTACAGGGAGTTAATGAAAAACTGTTTTTT
TRBV10-3	.	TRBJ2-7	once	CAISADVQSSYEQYF	TGTGCCATCAGTGCTGACGTTCAAAGCTCCTACGAGCAGTACTTC
TRBV9	.	TRBJ2-3	.	CASSVSSTDTQYF	TGTGCCAGCAGCGTCTCTAGCACAGATACGCAGTATTTT
TRBV4-3	.	TRBJ2-2	.	CASSRAPNTGELFF	TGCGCCAGCAGTAGGGCCCCGAACACCGGGGAGCTGTTTTTT
TRBV27	.	TRBJ2-7	.	CASSPWAGRKSYEQYF	TGTGCCAGCAGTCCATGGGCGGGACGGAAGTCCTACGAGCAGTACTTC
TRBV13	TRBD1	TRBJ2-1	once	CASSLGTGDFYNEQFF	TGTGCCAGCAGCTTAGGGACAGGGGATTTCTACAATGAGCAGTTCTTC
TRBV6-6	TRBD1	TRBJ2-1	.	CASSIDRDNEQFF	TGTGCCAGCAGCATAGACAGGGACAATGAGCAGTTCTTC
TRBV5-1	.	TRBJ2-7	.	CASSREQWGQYEQYF	TGCGCCAGCAGTCGAGAGCAGTGGGGCCAATACGAGCAGTACTTC
TRBV6-1	.	TRBJ2-1	.	CASSVISGPEQFF	TGTGCCAGCAGTGTAATCAGCGGGCCTGAGCAGTTCTTC
TRBV20-1	.	TRBJ2-3	.	CSASRDTQYF	TGCAGTGCTAGCCGGGATACGCAGTATTTT
TRBV30	.	TRBJ1-5	.	CAWSVSGGAGNQPQHF	TGTGCCTGGAGTGTATCGGGGGGCGCAGGCAATCAGCCCCAGCATTTT
TRBV7-9	.	TRBJ2-7	.	CASSFQRPYEQYF	TGTGCCAGCAGCTTCCAGCGGCCCTACGAGCAGTACTTC
TRBV5-5	.	TRBJ1-1	.	CASSLGQPRGTEAFF	TGTGCCAGCAGCTTGGGACAGCCCAGAGGGACTGAAGCTTTCTTT
TRBV7-9	.	TRBJ1-2	.	CASSSLIVRHRVF	TGTGCCAGCAGCTCCCTCATTGTTCGACATCGCGTCTTC
TRBV19	.	TRBJ2-5	.	CASSLGRGGETQYF	TGTGCCAGTAGTCTCGGACGAGGGGGTGAGACCCAGTACTTC
TRBV30	.	TRBJ1-1	.	CAWSVQGNTEAFF	TGTGCCTGGAGTGTACAAGGGAACACTGAAGCTTTCTTT
TRBV6-6	.	TRBJ1-5	.	CASSYSKGLNNQPQHF	TGTGCCAGCAGTTACTCGAAAGGCCTTAATAATCAGCCCCAGCATTTT
TRBV6-5	.	TRBJ2-7	once	CASSSPQGGEYF	TGTGCCAGCAGCTCACCCCAGGGGGGCGAGTACTTC
TRBV11-2	.	TRBJ2-5	once	CASSLPWGAGETQYF	TGTGCCAGCAGCCTACCATGGGGGGCGGGTGAGACCCAGTACTTC
TRBV9	.	TRBJ2-7	.	CASSVGPSGAVSYEQYF	TGTGCCAGCAGCGTAGGCCCCTCGGGGGCGGTCTCCTACGAGCAGTACTTC
TRBV11-2	.	TRBJ2-2	once	CASSSLTVGELFF	TGTGCCAGCAGCTCGCTGACCGTCGGGGAGCTGTTTTTT
TRBV5-1	TRBD1	TRBJ2-2	.	CASAGGTGSLNTGELFF	TGCGCCAGCGCCGGGGGGACAGGGAGTCTGAACACCGGGGAGCTGTTTTTT
TRBV5-1	.	TRBJ2-7	.	CARNRVREQYF	TGCGCCAGAAACAGGGTTCGGGAGCAGTACTTC
TRBV5-4	.	TRBJ1-1	.	CASSLTGYNTEAFF	TGTGCCAGCAGCTTGACAGGTTATAACACTGAAGCTTTCTTT